This record looks at one T cell receptor (beta chain) sequence and its context. Its antigen is undetermined. The record originates from a study of T cells in Graves' hyperthyroidism and ophthalmopathy. Broader study findings: Ophthalmopathy was told apart from stable hyperthyroidism by a 13 V-J model. Ophthalmopathy got predicted by the model a median about 6.5 months before its onset.

The germline V gene encodes CDR1 DFQATT and CDR2 SNEGSKA (reference sequence). This CDR3 contains 16 residues. Trimming pared 3 bases from V and 0 bases from J, leaving 14 bases between. From 10 ml of fresh peripheral blood, PBMCs were isolated. Researchers amplified the TCR beta CDR3 regions from RNA transcripts. In the first-round RT-PCR of the TCR CDR3, the HTBI primer set was used. TCRdb reprocessed the multiplex PCR reads with MiXCR, giving one entry per CDR3 protein. The table records roughly 280,000 distinct CDR3 sequences, 15% to 20% of them present only once. Sequenced sample: blood. This sequence joins TRBV20-1 and TRBJ1-4; possible D gene TRBD1, 5 bases. This receptor was identified in a woman in her sixties or seventies with Graves' ophthalmopathy. The CDR3 DNA reads TGCAGTGCTAGTGGGGCAGACTATGCAACTAATGAAAAACTGTTTTTT. Translating gives CSASGADYATNEKLFF.